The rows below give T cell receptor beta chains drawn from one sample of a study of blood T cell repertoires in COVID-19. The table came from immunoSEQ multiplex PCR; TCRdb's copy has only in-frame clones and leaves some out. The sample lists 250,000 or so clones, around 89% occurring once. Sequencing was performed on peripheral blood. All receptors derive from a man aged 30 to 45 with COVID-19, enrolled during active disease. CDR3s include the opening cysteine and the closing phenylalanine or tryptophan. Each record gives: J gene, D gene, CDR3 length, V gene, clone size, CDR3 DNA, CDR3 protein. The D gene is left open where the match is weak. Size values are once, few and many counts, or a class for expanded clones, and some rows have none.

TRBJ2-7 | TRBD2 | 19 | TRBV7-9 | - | TGTGCCAGCAGCTTAGCGCCCGGAGCAAGTAGCGGGAGCACCTACGAGCAGTACTTC | CASSLAPGASSGSTYEQYF
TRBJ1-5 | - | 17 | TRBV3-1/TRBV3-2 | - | TGTGCCAGCAGCCAAGAGTGGAAGGCGGGAGGCAATCAGCCCCAGCATTTT | CASSQEWKAGGNQPQHF
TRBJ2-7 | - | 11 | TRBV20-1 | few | TGCAGTGCTAGTGGTCGCTACGAGCAGTACTTC | CSASGRYEQYF
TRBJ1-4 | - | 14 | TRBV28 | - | TGTGCCAGTACTACTATCATGCTAGGAGAAAAACTGTTTTTT | CASTTIMLGEKLFF
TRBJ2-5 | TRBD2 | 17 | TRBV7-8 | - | TGTGCCAGCAGCTCATCCAGACTAGCGGGCTTCCAAGAGACCCAGTACTTC | CASSSSRLAGFQETQYF
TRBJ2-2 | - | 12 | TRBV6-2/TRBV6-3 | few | TGTGCCAGCAGTCTGATGACAGGGGAGCTGTTTTTT | CASSLMTGELFF
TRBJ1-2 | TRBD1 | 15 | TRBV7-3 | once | TGTGCCAGCAGCTCCCCCGGGACAGGGACCTATGGCTACACCTTC | CASSSPGTGTYGYTF
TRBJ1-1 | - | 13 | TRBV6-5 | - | TGTGCCAGCACCACAAAGATAAACACTGAAGCTTTCTTT | CASTTKINTEAFF
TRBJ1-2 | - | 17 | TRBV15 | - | TGTGCCACCAGCAGGGGCCTCGGCGGGAGGGGGGTCGGTGGCTACACCTTC | CATSRGLGGRGVGGYTF
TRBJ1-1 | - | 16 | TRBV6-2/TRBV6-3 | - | TGTGCCAGCAGTTCCCGGACAGCGTGGGGGAACACTGAAGCTTTCTTT | CASSSRTAWGNTEAFF
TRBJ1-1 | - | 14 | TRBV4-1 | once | TGCGCCAGCAGCCTAGGAGGAATGAACACTGAAGCTTTCTTT | CASSLGGMNTEAFF
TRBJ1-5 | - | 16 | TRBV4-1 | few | TGCGCCAGCAGATCGCTCTTTACTCTAAACAATCAGCCCCAGCATTTT | CASRSLFTLNNQPQHF
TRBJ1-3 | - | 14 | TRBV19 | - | TGTGCCAGTACCTACTCCTCTTCTGGAAACACCATATATTTT | CASTYSSSGNTIYF
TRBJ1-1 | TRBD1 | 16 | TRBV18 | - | TGTGCCAGCTCCCTACTGACAGGGGCGCTGAACACTGAAGCTTTCTTT | CASSLLTGALNTEAFF
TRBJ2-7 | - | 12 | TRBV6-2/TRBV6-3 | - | TGTGCCAGCAGTTACCTAAACTACGAGCAGTACTTC | CASSYLNYEQYF
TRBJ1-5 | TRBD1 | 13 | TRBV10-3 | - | TGTGCCATCAAGGGACAGGGCAATCAGCCCCAGCATTTT | CAIKGQGNQPQHF
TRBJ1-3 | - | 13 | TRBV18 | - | TGTGCCAGCTCACCGGCGGGGGGAAACACCATATATTTT | CASSPAGGNTIYF
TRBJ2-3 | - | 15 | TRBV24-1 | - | TGTGCCACCAAGGGTTCAGGACAGTCCACAGATACGCAGTATTTT | CATKGSGQSTDTQYF
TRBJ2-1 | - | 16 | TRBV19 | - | TGTGCCAGTAGTATAGGTCCCGGCCGGAGGATTAATGAGCAGTTCTTC | CASSIGPGRRINEQFF
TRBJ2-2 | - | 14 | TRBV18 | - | TGTGCCAGCCAACCAGGCCTAAACACCGGGGAGCTGTTTTTT | CASQPGLNTGELFF
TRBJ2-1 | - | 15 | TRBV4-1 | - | TGCGCCAGCAGCCAAAGGGGGGGCCGGAACAATGAGCAGTTCTTC | CASSQRGGRNNEQFF
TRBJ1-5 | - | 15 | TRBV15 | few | TGTGCCACCAGCAGAGATCTAGGATCGAGGCAGCCCCAGCATTTT | CATSRDLGSRQPQHF
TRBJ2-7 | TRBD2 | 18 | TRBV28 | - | TGTGCCAGCAGCTCATCTTTCTGGACTAGCGGGAGGTCCTACGAGCAGTACTTC | CASSSSFWTSGRSYEQYF
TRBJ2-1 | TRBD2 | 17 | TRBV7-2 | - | TGTGCCAGCAGCTTCTTTCTTAGCGGGAGTTCCTACAATGAGCAGTTCTTC | CASSFFLSGSSYNEQFF
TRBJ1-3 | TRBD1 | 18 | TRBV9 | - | TGTGCCAGCAGCGTAGAAGGACAGGGGGCGGTATCTGGAAACACCATATATTTT | CASSVEGQGAVSGNTIYF